The text below deals with one T cell receptor (beta chain). The target antigen is unknown. The data originate from a study of cytomegalovirus exposure and HLA in healthy donors. Study-level points and caveats: Follow-up analysis later connected one missense variant in DCLRE1C with trimming of TCR beta V- and J-genes.

PCR primers comprised 60 Vbeta and 13 Jbeta primers. Only in-frame clones appear in the TCRdb table, and some are missing; sequencing was by immunoSEQ multiplex PCR. The sample has fewer than 250,000 clones; 79% are singletons. At sampling all donors were nominally healthy, likely with unrecorded immune exposures. CDR1 is MGHDK and CDR2 is SYGVNS in the germline V gene. The CDR3 loop spans 15 amino acids. Trimming cost V 7 bases and J 3 bases; bases outside gene matches: 6. Material for sequencing was PBMCs. This sequence joins TRBV25-1 and TRBJ1-6; 7 bases map to TRBD1. The origin of this receptor is a woman aged 18-35 years in good health and CMV-seronegative. CDR3: CASTQRDSYNSPLHF. The CDR3, as DNA: TGTGCCAGCACACAACGGGACAGCTATAATTCACCCCTCCACTTT.